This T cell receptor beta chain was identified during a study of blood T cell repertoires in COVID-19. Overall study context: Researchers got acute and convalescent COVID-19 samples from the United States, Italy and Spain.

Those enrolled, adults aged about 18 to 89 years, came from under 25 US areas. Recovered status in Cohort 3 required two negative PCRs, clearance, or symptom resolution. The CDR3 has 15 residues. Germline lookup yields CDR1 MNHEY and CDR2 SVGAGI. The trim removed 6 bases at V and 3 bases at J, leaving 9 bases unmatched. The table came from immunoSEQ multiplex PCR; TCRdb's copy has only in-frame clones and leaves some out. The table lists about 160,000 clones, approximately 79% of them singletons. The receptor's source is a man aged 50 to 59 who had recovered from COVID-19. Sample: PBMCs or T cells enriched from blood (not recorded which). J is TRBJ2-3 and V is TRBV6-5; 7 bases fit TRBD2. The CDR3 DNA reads TGTGCCAGCAGATTGCGGGGGACCGGGACAGATACGCAGTATTTT. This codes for CASRLRGTGTDTQYF.